This T cell receptor beta chain came from a study of T cells after yellow fever vaccination (dated by TCRdb to about 2019). The study in broad terms: Libraries from fractions with low cell numbers were prepared with the SMART-Seq v4 Ultra Low Input RNA kit. Bulk TCR alpha and beta repertoires were sequenced longitudinally to track T-cell clones before and after primary and booster YFV17D yellow fever vaccination. Two healthy male donors, one aged 18 to 29 and one aged 30 to 40 years, were included in the cohort. Bulk PBMC replicates and cell subsets were isolated from blood drawn at multiple timepoints before and after both primary and secondary immunization. On the study overall, not on this receptor specifically: Only a couple of donors were included in the study, so the extent to which the findings can be generalized is limited. A small fraction of clonotypes showed up in both the CD4 and CD8 compartments, probably as a result of convergent recombination. Because abundant contaminating clonotypes from the bulk population could be contained in FACS-sorted repertoires, computational filtering was required. The secondary T-cell response was found to be weaker but faster than the primary response, with a peak reached on day 5 rather than on day 15. After the booster, most of the clones that had expanded following primary vaccination were detected again (roughly 96% of CD4 and around 88% of CD8), which suggests that memory was broadly maintained.

In light of the paper, this sample's treatment or condition label describes: live attenuated yellow fever vaccine strain. A standard Ficoll-Paque protocol was used to isolate PBMCs from peripheral blood. CD4 and CD8 T-cell fractions were isolated with Dynabeads CD4 and CD8 positive selection kits. TriZol was used to extract RNA from bulk PBMCs, from CD4 and CD8 fractions, and from dextramer-positive and dextramer-negative fractions. A remark on this clonotype: This clone's antigen is unknown. Base qualities are not provided; no much larger clone lies one nucleotide away.

Reading the germline V gene (reference sequence) gives CDR1 MNHNY and CDR2 SVGAGI. The CDR3 measures 14 amino acids from cysteine to phenylalanine. Only CDR3 DNA remains: 42 bases, in frame from the first base. The germline ends are 15 bases apart after V is trimmed by 10 bases and J by 1 base. Sequencing instrument: Illumina NovaSeq 6000. TCR cDNA was synthesized by 5'RACE template switching, through which a universal primer site and unique molecular identifiers were introduced. cDNA synthesis was primed from both the TCR alpha and TCR beta constant segments. Libraries were amplified in two PCR steps, with sample barcodes and sequencing adapters added in the second step. Sequencing of libraries was performed on Illumina HiSeq 2500 (2x100 bp) or NovaSeq (2x150 bp). The original methods were these. Reads were demultiplexed and collapsed into UMI consensus sequences with MIGEC, and V(D)J alignment was performed with MiXCR. Clonotypes responding to the vaccine were identified with edgeR on replicate PBMC samples, with the criteria of FDR below 0.01 and a log2 fold change above 5 up to day 15. Bulk clonotypes were assigned CD4 or CD8 identity according to which sequenced CD4 or CD8 repertoire held them at higher abundance. TCRdb reran the public reads through fastp at Q25 and MiXCR, keeping productive beta chains. Records with the same CDR3 protein are collapsed into one entry carrying the most frequent genes and DNA. What appears here as the V and J calls and clone size reflects TCRdb's work, not the paper's. A total of 340,000 or so distinct CDR3 sequences appear in this sample, 9.5% to 15% of them only once. In total, the top ten clones hold around 3% of the sample.

The clonotype was recovered from a man aged 18 to 35 who received the YFV17D yellow fever vaccine. The chain was built from TRBV6-6 and TRBJ2-3, with the D gene not confidently named. The sample here was CD4+ T cells sorted from PBMCs, taken 15 days after the yellow fever booster vaccination. This receptor has the CDR3 CATRTQLGTDTQYF. In nucleotides, the sequence is TGTGCCACCAGGACCCAACTCGGCACAGATACGCAGTATTTT.